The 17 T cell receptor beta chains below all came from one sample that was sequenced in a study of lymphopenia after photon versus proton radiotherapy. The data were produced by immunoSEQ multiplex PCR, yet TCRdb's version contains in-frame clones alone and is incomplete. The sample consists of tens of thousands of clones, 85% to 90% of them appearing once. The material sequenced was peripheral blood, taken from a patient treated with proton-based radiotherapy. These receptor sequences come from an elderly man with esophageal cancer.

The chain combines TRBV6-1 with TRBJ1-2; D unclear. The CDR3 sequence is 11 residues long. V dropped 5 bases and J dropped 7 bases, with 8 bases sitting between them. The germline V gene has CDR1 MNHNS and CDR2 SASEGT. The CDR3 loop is CASSYGFGYTF. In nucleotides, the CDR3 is TGTGCCAGCAGTTACGGGTTTGGCTACACCTTC.

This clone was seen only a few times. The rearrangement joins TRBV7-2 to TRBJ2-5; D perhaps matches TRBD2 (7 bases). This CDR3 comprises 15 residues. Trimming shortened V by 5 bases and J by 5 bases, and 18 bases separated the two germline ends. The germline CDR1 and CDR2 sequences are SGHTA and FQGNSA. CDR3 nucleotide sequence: TGTGCCAGCAGCCACCAACGGGGGGCTGGTGAGACCCAGTACTTC. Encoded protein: CASSHQRGAGETQYF.

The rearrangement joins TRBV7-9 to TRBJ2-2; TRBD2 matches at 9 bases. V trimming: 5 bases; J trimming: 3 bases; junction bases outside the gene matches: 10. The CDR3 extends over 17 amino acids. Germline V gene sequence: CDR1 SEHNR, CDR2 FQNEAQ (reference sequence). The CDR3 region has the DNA TGTGCCAGCAGCCAGCGGCAGCGGGAGGAACACACCGGGGAGCTGTTTTTT. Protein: CASSQRQREEHTGELFF.

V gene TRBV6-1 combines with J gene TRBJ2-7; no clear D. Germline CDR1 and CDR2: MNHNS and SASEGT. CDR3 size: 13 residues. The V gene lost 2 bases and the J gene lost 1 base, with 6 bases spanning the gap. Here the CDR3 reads CASSERESYEQYF. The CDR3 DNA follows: TGTGCCAGCAGTGAAAGGGAATCCTACGAGCAGTACTTC.

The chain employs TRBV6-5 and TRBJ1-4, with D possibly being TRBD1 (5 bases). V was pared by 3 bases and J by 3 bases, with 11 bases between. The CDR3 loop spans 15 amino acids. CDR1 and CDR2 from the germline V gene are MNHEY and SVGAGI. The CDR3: CASSYNQGSNEKLFF. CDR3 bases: TGTGCCAGCAGTTATAATCAGGGCTCTAATGAAAAACTGTTTTTT.

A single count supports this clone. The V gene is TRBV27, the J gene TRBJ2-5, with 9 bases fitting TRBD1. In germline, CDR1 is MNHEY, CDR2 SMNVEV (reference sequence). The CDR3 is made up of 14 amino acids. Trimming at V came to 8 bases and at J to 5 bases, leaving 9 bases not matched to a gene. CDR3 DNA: TGTGCCAGCGGACGGACAGGGGTGTGGGAGACCCAGTACTTC. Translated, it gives CASGRTGVWETQYF.

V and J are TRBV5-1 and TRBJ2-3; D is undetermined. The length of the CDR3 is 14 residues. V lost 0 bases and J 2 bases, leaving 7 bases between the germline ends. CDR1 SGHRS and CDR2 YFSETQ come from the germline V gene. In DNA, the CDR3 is TGCGCCAGCAGCTTGGACTATTCCACAGATACGCAGTATTTT. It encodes CASSLDYSTDTQYF. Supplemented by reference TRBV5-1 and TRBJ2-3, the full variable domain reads KAGVTQTPRYLIKTRGQQVTLSCSPISGHRSVSWYQQTPGQGLQFLFEYFSETQRNKGNFPGRFSGRQFSNSRSEMNVSTLELGDSALYLCASSLDYSTDTQYFGPGTRLTVL.

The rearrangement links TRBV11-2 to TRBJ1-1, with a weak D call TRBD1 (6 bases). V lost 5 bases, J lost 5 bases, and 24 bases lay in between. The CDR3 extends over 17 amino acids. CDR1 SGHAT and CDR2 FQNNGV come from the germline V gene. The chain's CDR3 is CASSRVWGGRRGTEAFF. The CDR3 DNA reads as TGTGCCAGCAGCCGCGTTTGGGGGGGCCGAAGGGGAACTGAAGCTTTCTTT.

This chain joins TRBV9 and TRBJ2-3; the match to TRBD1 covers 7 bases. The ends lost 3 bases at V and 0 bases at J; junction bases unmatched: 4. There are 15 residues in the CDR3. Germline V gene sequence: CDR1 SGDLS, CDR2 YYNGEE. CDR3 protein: CASSGNRGSTDTQYF. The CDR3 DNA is TGTGCCAGCAGCGGGAACAGGGGAAGCACAGATACGCAGTATTTT. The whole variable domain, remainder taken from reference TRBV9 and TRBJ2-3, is DSGVTQTPKHLITATGQRVTLRCSPRSGDLSVYWYQQSLDQGLQFLIQYYNGEERAKGNILERFSAQQFPDLHSELNLSSLELGDSALYFCASSGNRGSTDTQYFGPGTRLTVL.

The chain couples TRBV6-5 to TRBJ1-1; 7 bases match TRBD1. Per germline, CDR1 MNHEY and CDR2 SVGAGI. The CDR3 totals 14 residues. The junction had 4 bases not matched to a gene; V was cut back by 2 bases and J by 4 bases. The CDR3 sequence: CASSYDRAATEAFF. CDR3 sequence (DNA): TGTGCCAGCAGTTACGACAGGGCTGCCACTGAAGCTTTCTTT.

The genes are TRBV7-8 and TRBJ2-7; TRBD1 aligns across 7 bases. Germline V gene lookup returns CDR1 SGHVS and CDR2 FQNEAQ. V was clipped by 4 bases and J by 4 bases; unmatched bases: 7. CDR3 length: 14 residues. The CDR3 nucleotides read TGTGCCAGCAGCTCCGGAACCAGGGGGTACGAGCAGTACTTC. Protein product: CASSSGTRGYEQYF.

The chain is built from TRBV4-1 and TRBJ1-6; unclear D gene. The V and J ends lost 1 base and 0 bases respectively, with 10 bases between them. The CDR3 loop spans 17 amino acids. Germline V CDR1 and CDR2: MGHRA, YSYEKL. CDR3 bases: TGCGCCAGCAGCCAAGTCCACGGACGCTCCTATAATTCACCCCTCCACTTT. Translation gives CASSQVHGRSYNSPLHF.

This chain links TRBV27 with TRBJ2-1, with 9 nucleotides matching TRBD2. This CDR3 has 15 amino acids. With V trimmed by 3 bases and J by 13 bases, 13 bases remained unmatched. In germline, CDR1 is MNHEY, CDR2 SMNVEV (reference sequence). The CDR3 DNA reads TGTGCCAGCAGTTTCAAAAGCGGGAGGCCGTACTCTCAGTTCTTC. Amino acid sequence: CASSFKSGRPYSQFF.

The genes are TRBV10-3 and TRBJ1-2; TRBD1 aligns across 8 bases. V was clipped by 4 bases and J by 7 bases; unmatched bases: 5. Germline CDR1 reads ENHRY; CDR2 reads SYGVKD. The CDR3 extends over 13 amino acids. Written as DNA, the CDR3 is TGTGCCATCAGTGCGACAGGGGAGCTTGGCTACACCTTC. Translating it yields CAISATGELGYTF.

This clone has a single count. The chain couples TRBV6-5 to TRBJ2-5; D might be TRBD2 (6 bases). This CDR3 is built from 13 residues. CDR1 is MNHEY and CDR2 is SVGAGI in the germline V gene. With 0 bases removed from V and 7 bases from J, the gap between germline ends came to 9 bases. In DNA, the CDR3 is TGTGCCAGCAGTTACTCGGGGGGTGGGACCCAGTACTTC. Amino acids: CASSYSGGGTQYF.

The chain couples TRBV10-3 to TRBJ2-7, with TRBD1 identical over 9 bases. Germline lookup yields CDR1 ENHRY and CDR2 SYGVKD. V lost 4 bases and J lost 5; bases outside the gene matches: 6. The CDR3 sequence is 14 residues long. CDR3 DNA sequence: TGTGCCATCAGTGGCCGGGACAGGGAGAACGAGCAGTACTTC. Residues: CAISGRDRENEQYF.

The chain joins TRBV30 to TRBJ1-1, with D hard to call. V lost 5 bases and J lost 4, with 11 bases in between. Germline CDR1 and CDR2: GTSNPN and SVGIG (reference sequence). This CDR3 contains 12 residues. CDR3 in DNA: TGTGCCTGGGGTGATTTGTTCACTGAAGCTTTCTTT. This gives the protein CAWGDLFTEAFF.